This is a list of T cell receptor beta chains from one sample in a study of neurological immune-mediated disorders. TCRdb reprocessed the 5' RACE reads via MiXCR and lists one record per CDR3 protein. The sample shows some 41,000 distinct CDR3 sequences, about 15% of them seen only once. Input material: CD4+ T cells from blood. These receptors were collected from a woman aged 55-75 years with HTLV-1-associated myelopathy (HAM/TSP). CDR3s include the opening cysteine and the closing phenylalanine or tryptophan. D genes are given only for firm matches. The size entry is marked missing in some rows and otherwise reads once, few, many or a size class.

v_call,j_call,clone_size,d_call,cdr3_nt,cdr3_aa
TRBV5-6,TRBJ1-1,NA,NA,TGTGCCAGCAGCCCACCCGACGGTTTCGCTGGCCGGGCTTTCTTT,CASSPPDGFAGRAFF
TRBV12-3/TRBV12-4,TRBJ2-1,many,NA,TGTGCCAGCAGTTTGGGACAAATACGGGATGAGCAGTTCTTC,CASSLGQIRDEQFF
TRBV20-1,TRBJ2-5,many,NA,TGCAGTGCTAGACCGGGACATCAAGAGACCCAGTACTTC,CSARPGHQETQYF
TRBV12-3/TRBV12-4,TRBJ1-1,many,TRBD1,TGTGCCAGCGGAGGGACAGCAACCACTGAAGCTTTCTTT,CASGGTATTEAFF
TRBV5-1,TRBJ1-6,many,TRBD1,TGCGCCAGCAGCTTGACAGGGGGGGATTCACCCCTCCACTTT,CASSLTGGDSPLHF
TRBV4-1,TRBJ1-5,many,NA,TGCGCCAGCAGCCATACGACAGGAATAGACTTTCAGCCCCAGCATTTT,CASSHTTGIDFQPQHF
TRBV5-1,TRBJ2-1,many,TRBD2,TGCGCCAGCAGCCCCGGGGGGGCCCGGTCCAATGAGCAGTTCTTC,CASSPGGARSNEQFF
TRBV7-8,TRBJ2-5,many,NA,TGTGCCAGCAGCCGTTATACAGGAGAAGAGACCCAGTACTTC,CASSRYTGEETQYF
TRBV5-4,TRBJ1-3,NA,NA,TGTGCCAACAGCTTGTCTAACGGGGGTTTTTCTGGAAACACCATATATTTT,CANSLSNGGFSGNTIYF
TRBV5-6,TRBJ2-4,many,TRBD2,TGTGCCAGCAGCTTCGTTTCGGGGCGGGGGGCCGATCAGTACTTC,CASSFVSGRGADQYF
TRBV5-1,TRBJ2-1,many,TRBD2,TGCGCCAGCAGCTTAGTACCCGGACTAGCGGGGGTAAATGAGCAGTTCTTC,CASSLVPGLAGVNEQFF
TRBV5-1,TRBJ2-2,many,NA,TGCGCCAGCAGCTTGGCAGGGTCTGTCGCCGGGGAGCTGTTTTTT,CASSLAGSVAGELFF
TRBV28,TRBJ2-5,NA,TRBD2,TGTGCCAGCAGTTTCTCCGGACTAGCGGATCTTAAGACCCAGTACTTC,CASSFSGLADLKTQYF
TRBV29-1,TRBJ1-4,NA,NA,TGCAGCGTTGGAAAAGAGAAGGGAAAACTGTTTTTT,CSVGKEKGKLFF
TRBV18,TRBJ2-7,many,TRBD1,TGTGCCAGCTCACCCGGACAGGGTAGGGACGAGCAGTACTTC,CASSPGQGRDEQYF
TRBV6-1,TRBJ1-1,many,NA,TGTGCCAGCAGTGAAGCCTACACTGAAGCTTTCTTT,CASSEAYTEAFF
TRBV20-1,TRBJ2-3,many,TRBD2,TGCAGTGCTAGCGGGCGGGGGGGCAACACAGATACGCAGTATTTT,CSASGRGGNTDTQYF
TRBV14,TRBJ2-7,NA,NA,TGTGCAAGCAGCCAAGATCGTGTGTGCGAGCAGTACTTC,CASSQDRVCEQYF